This T cell receptor beta chain was retrieved from a study of OX40 agonist ivuxolimab in advanced cancers. Study-wide context: Patients treated during dose escalation were battling hepatocellular carcinoma, melanoma, renal cell or head and neck cancer. Overall study findings and caveats: There was clonal expansion of CD4+ and CD8+ blood T cells by week 6 at 0.1 to 3.0 mg/kg.

Profiled with immunoSEQ multiplex PCR; TCRdb holds only in-frame clones, not every one. The sample has 72,000 or so clones, roughly 85% seen once. A few counts support this clone. Its target is not known. This clonotype originated in an adult with an advanced solid tumor such as melanoma, head and neck, liver or kidney cancer. Sequences were derived from CD4+ or CD8+ T cells sorted from blood, sampled in a trial of the OX40 agonist ivuxolimab.

CDR3 loop: CVTVDRDSKNIQYF. The CDR3 bases are TGTGTCACAGTGGACCGGGACAGCAAAAACATTCAGTACTTC. The rearrangement uses TRBV19 and TRBJ2-4; 7 nucleotides match TRBD1. The germline V gene has CDR1 LNHDA and CDR2 SQIVND (reference sequence). The CDR3 runs 14 residues.